One sample yielded the 31 T cell receptor beta chains listed below, sequenced in a study of a mutant IDH1 vaccine in newly diagnosed glioma. Time point given: baseline, week 1 (first vaccination visit). Treatment reported: pre-vaccination baseline after standard-of-care therapy. TCRdb keeps only in-frame clones here, not all; method: immunoSEQ multiplex PCR. In the table there are 30,000 to 40,000 clones, over 60% of which are singletons. The sequencing used peripheral blood mononuclear cells (PBMCs), collected from a glioma patient treated with radiotherapy, temozolomide or both. The receptor source for this set is a man aged 50-59 years with glioma. Some clones in this sample may be carry-over from other donors' samples.

CDR3 loop: CASSLSAGANEKLFF. In DNA, the CDR3 is TGTGCCAGCAGCTTGTCCGCCGGGGCTAATGAAAAACTGTTTTTT. The V call is TRBV5-4, the J call TRBJ1-4, with unresolved D. The CDR3 totals 15 residues. V was clipped by 1 base and J by 3 bases, with 10 bases between them. The germline CDR1 and CDR2 sequences are SGHNT and YYREEE (reference sequence).

The J gene is TRBJ2-2, the V gene TRBV5-1, with D tentatively TRBD1 (5 bases). The CDR3 extends over 16 amino acids. Trimming removed 4 bases from V and 7 bases from J, with 20 bases in between. The germline V gene encodes CDR1 SGHRS and CDR2 YFSETQ. The CDR3 nucleotides are TGCGCCAGCAGCCCCTTTGGGGCCCCGAGTGGCGGGGAGCTGTTTTTT. Its translation is CASSPFGAPSGGELFF.

V usage is TRBV6-1 and J usage is TRBJ1-1; no reliable D call. CDR3 size: 11 residues. Per germline, CDR1 MNHNS and CDR2 SASEGT. With 0 bases removed from V and 11 bases from J, the gap between germline ends came to 7 bases. The CDR3 DNA sequence: TGTGCCAGCAGTGAAGCTAGAAGCGCTTTCTTT. Encoded protein: CASSEARSAFF.

The V gene is TRBV7-9, the J gene TRBJ2-1; 13 nucleotides align to TRBD2. Trimming at V came to 4 bases and at J to 7 bases, leaving 13 bases not matched to a gene. CDR1 is SEHNR, CDR2 FQNEAQ, per germline (reference sequence). The CDR3 extends over 18 amino acids. The DNA for the CDR3 is TGTGCCAGCAGCTGGGGACTCACGGGGACTAGCGGGGTGAATGAGCAGTTCTTC. Its translation: CASSWGLTGTSGVNEQFF.

J is TRBJ1-2 and V is TRBV29-1; unclear D gene. Looked up from germline, CDR1 is SQVTM and CDR2 is ANQGSEA. This CDR3 comprises 12 residues. V lost 6 bases, J lost 8 bases, and 16 bases lay in between. Here the CDR3 reads CSVTTDRRGYTF. The CDR3 coding sequence is TGCAGCGTGACGACCGATCGCCGAGGCTACACCTTC. Full variable domain (remainder filled in from reference TRBV29-1 and TRBJ1-2): SAVISQKPSRDICQRGTSLTIQCQVDSQVTMMFWYRQQPGQSLTLIATANQGSEATYESGFVIDKFPISRPNLTFSTLTVSNMSPEDSSIYLCSVTTDRRGYTFGSGTRLTVV.

CDR3: CASSPTVSGANVLTF. CDR3 nucleotides: TGCGCCAGCAGCCCAACAGTATCTGGGGCCAACGTCCTGACTTTC. The rearrangement links TRBV5-1 to TRBJ2-6; D ambiguous. In germline, CDR1 is SGHRS, CDR2 YFSETQ. The V and J ends lost 4 bases and 1 base respectively, with 9 bases between them. The CDR3 contains 15 residues.

V is TRBV19 and J is TRBJ2-1, with D hard to call. The CDR3 has 14 residues. V lost 1 base and J 9 bases, leaving 13 bases between the germline ends. Germline CDR1 and CDR2: LNHDA and SQIVND (reference sequence). The CDR3: CASSIAPRSGEQFF. CDR3 nucleotides: TGTGCCAGTAGTATAGCCCCCAGGTCAGGTGAGCAGTTCTTC.

This sequence joins TRBV6-6 and TRBJ1-1; the D is unclear. This CDR3 has 12 amino acids. CDR1 is MNHNY, CDR2 SVGAGI, per germline (reference sequence). Trimming stripped 4 bases from V and 8 bases from J, with 11 bases between. The CDR3 DNA follows: TGTGCCAGCAGTTCAAACAGCGGCGAAGCTTTCTTT. Translated, it gives CASSSNSGEAFF.

The chain employs TRBV7-2 and TRBJ2-3, with D unclear. The germline gives CDR1 SGHTA, CDR2 FQGNSA. Trimming took 4 bases from V and 5 from J, leaving 10 bases between them. This CDR3 spans 13 amino acids. In DNA, the CDR3 is TGTGCCAGCAGCTCCCAAGGGATAGATACGCAGTATTTT. Its translation is CASSSQGIDTQYF.

The chain joins TRBV30 to TRBJ2-2; possible D gene TRBD1, 6 bases. This CDR3 region has 14 residues. Germline V gene sequence: CDR1 GTSNPN, CDR2 SVGIG (reference sequence). The V and J ends lost 4 bases and 4 bases respectively, with 13 bases between them. The CDR3: CAWIGQRFTGELFF. CDR3 coding DNA: TGTGCCTGGATTGGACAGCGGTTCACCGGGGAGCTGTTTTTT.

This chain connects TRBV9 to TRBJ2-7; D ambiguous. In germline, CDR1 is SGDLS, CDR2 YYNGEE. CDR3 length: 14 amino acids. V was clipped by 3 bases and J by 0 bases, with 10 bases between them. The DNA for the CDR3 is TGTGCCAGCAGCGCCAGTGCGAGCTCCTACGAGCAGTACTTC. Protein product: CASSASASSYEQYF.

J is TRBJ2-1 and V is TRBV10-3; possible D gene TRBD2, 5 bases. The germline gives CDR1 ENHRY, CDR2 SYGVKD. Trimming took off 6 bases at V and 10 bases at J, with 25 bases between the two ends. The CDR3 sequence is 16 residues long. CDR3 amino acids: CAISPQMLSGTQEQFF. The CDR3 DNA is TGTGCCATCAGCCCGCAGATGCTGTCGGGAACCCAGGAGCAGTTCTTC.

This clone appeared once. The V and J genes are TRBV30 and TRBJ2-7, with 7 bases matching TRBD1. Germline CDR1 is GTSNPN and CDR2 is SVGIG (reference sequence). Trimming removed 4 bases from V and 4 bases from J; junction bases left unmatched: 4. The CDR3 has 12 residues. In DNA, the CDR3 is TGTGCCTGGATAGACAGGGCATACGAGCAGTACTTC. This codes for CAWIDRAYEQYF.

The V call is TRBV7-9, the J call TRBJ2-7, with a weak D call TRBD1 (6 bases). This CDR3 region has 13 residues. From germline, CDR1 is SEHNR and CDR2 FQNEAQ (reference sequence). Trimming took off 2 bases at V and 5 bases at J, with 10 bases between the two ends. As DNA, the CDR3 is TGTGCCAGCAGCTTAAGGGGGATCGACGAGCAGTACTTC. This encodes CASSLRGIDEQYF.

The genes are TRBV30 and TRBJ1-4, with TRBD1 as a possible D gene (5 bases). CDR3 length equals 16 residues. CDR1 GTSNPN and CDR2 SVGIG come from the germline V gene (reference sequence). Deletions cut 8 bases from V and 0 bases from J, with 19 bases between. The CDR3 reads CARGGTGLSTNEKLFF. CDR3 nucleotide sequence: TGTGCCCGTGGTGGGACGGGACTTTCAACTAATGAAAAACTGTTTTTT.

In its sample, this clone was seen a few times. The gene calls are TRBV5-1 and TRBJ1-1, with TRBD1 as a possible D gene (5 bases). Germline assignment: CDR1 SGHRS and CDR2 YFSETQ. Trimming removed 2 bases at V and 2 bases at J, with 7 bases between. The CDR3 covers 13 residues. The CDR3 nucleotides read TGCGCCAGCAGCTTTGACAGTAACACTGAAGCTTTCTTT. Amino acids: CASSFDSNTEAFF.

The CDR3 region has the DNA TGTGCCAGCAGTGAACACAGAGAAGACACCTTC. It yields the protein CASSEHREDTF. The chain has TRBV6-1 and TRBJ1-2; D remains unclear. CDR3 length equals 11 residues. Germline loops: CDR1 MNHNS, CDR2 SASEGT. With 2 bases removed from V and 12 bases from J, the gap between germline ends came to 10 bases.

This sequence joins TRBV9 and TRBJ2-6; D is uncertain. The CDR3 is 14 amino acids. Germline CDR1 is SGDLS and CDR2 is YYNGEE. V was cut by 0 bases and J by 4 bases, with 5 bases left in between. The CDR3: CASSVDPGANVLTF. The CDR3 region has the DNA TGTGCCAGCAGCGTAGATCCCGGGGCCAACGTCCTGACTTTC.

The V and J genes are TRBV5-1 and TRBJ2-3, with 7 bases aligning to TRBD2. The CDR3 contains 15 residues. In germline, CDR1 is SGHRS, CDR2 YFSETQ. J gave up 1 base and V 3 bases, and 5 bases lay outside the gene matches. In nucleotides, the CDR3 is TGCGCCAGCAGCTGGGGGAGGGGAGGCACAGATACGCAGTATTTT. Translation: CASSWGRGGTDTQYF.

The chain recombines TRBV5-8 with TRBJ2-5; D is uncertain. The CDR3 contains 11 residues. The V gene lost 1 base and the J gene lost 6 bases, with 4 bases spanning the gap. CDR1 and CDR2 from the germline V gene are SGHTS and YDEGEE. CDR3 in DNA: TGTGCCAGCAGCTTGTTTCAGACCCAGTACTTC. This encodes CASSLFQTQYF.

The rearrangement joins TRBV10-3 to TRBJ1-4, with 8 bases that match TRBD1. The ends lost 5 bases at V and 0 bases at J; junction bases unmatched: 11. CDR3 length equals 18 residues. The germline V gene encodes CDR1 ENHRY and CDR2 SYGVKD. The CDR3 DNA reads as TGTGCCATCAGTACCGGGACAGGTGGACAAACAACTAATGAAAAACTGTTTTTT. The encoded protein is CAISTGTGGQTTNEKLFF.

The V and J genes are TRBV4-3 and TRBJ2-1, with no clear D. The CDR3 contains 13 residues. Germline V gives CDR1 LGHNA, CDR2 YSLEER. Trimming left V 1 base short and J 1 base short, with 2 bases between. CDR3 in amino acids: CASSQVSYNEQFF. In DNA, the CDR3 is TGCGCCAGCAGCCAAGTGTCCTACAATGAGCAGTTCTTC.

This sequence joins TRBV28 and TRBJ1-1, with D possibly TRBD1 on 6 matching bases. The CDR3 covers 11 residues. V was clipped by 8 bases and J by 7 bases, with 11 bases between them. Per germline, CDR1 MDHEN and CDR2 SYDVKM. The CDR3 sequence: CASWGGREAFF. In DNA form, the CDR3 reads TGTGCCAGCTGGGGGGGGCGTGAAGCTTTCTTT. The whole variable domain, remainder taken from reference TRBV28 and TRBJ1-1, is DVKVTQSSRYLVKRTGEKVFLECVQDMDHENMFWYRQDPGLGLRLIYFSYDVKMKEKGDIPEGYSVSREKKERFSLILESASTNQTSMYLCASWGGREAFFGQGTRLTVV.

The V call is TRBV6-1, the J call TRBJ1-5, with D hard to call. The V gene lost 1 base and the J gene lost 11 bases, with 6 bases spanning the gap. The CDR3 spans 11 residues. Germline lookup yields CDR1 MNHNS and CDR2 SASEGT. The CDR3: CASSEGIAQHF. The CDR3 coding sequence is TGTGCCAGCAGTGAAGGTATAGCCCAGCATTTT.

The chain joins TRBV7-8 to TRBJ2-5; D unclear. V was cut by 3 bases and J by 1 base, with 9 bases left in between. This CDR3 is built from 14 residues. Germline V gene sequence: CDR1 SGHVS, CDR2 FQNEAQ. CDR3: CASSLEPLQETQYF. The CDR3 region has the DNA TGTGCCAGCAGCTTGGAACCACTCCAAGAGACCCAGTACTTC.

A note on this clone: The sample carries other DNA sequences with the same CDR3. The genes are TRBV5-1 and TRBJ2-2; no clear D gene. CDR1 and CDR2 (germline): SGHRS, YFSETQ. The ends were cut back, 6 bases at V and 1 base at J, with 4 bases in the middle. The CDR3 has 12 residues. This CDR3 is CASKENTGELFF. CDR3 in DNA: TGCGCCAGCAAAGAGAACACCGGGGAGCTGTTTTTT.

The chain is built from TRBV7-9 and TRBJ2-7; D is uncertain. The V end lost 3 bases, the J end lost 4 bases, and 13 bases lay between the germline ends. The CDR3 totals 14 residues. The germline gives CDR1 SEHNR, CDR2 FQNEAQ (reference sequence). This chain's CDR3 is CASSFRAFPYEQYF. The CDR3 nucleotides are TGTGCCAGCAGCTTCCGAGCTTTCCCTTACGAGCAGTACTTC.

V and J are TRBV18 and TRBJ1-2, with unresolved D. The V gene lost 3 bases and the J gene lost 5 bases, with 13 bases spanning the gap. CDR1 is KGHSH, CDR2 LQKENI, per germline. There are 14 residues in the CDR3. The CDR3 DNA reads TGTGCCAGCTCACCCGAGGGCTGGGCTTATGGCTACACCTTC. This translates into CASSPEGWAYGYTF.

This clone has only one observation. This chain uses TRBV27 with TRBJ2-7; 8 nucleotides align to TRBD2. Germline trimming cut 7 bases from V and 9 bases from J; bases unmatched to any gene: 14. This CDR3 is built from 14 residues. Germline V gives CDR1 MNHEY, CDR2 SMNVEV (reference sequence). The CDR3 sequence: CASTQAGGRRVQYF. The CDR3 bases are TGTGCCAGCACCCAGGCTGGCGGGAGGAGGGTGCAGTACTTC.

CDR3 in amino acids: CASSIRLNTEAFF. The CDR3 DNA sequence: TGTGCCAGTAGTATTAGACTGAACACTGAAGCTTTCTTT. V and J are TRBV19 and TRBJ1-1; no clear D gene. This CDR3 is 13 amino acids long. Germline values: CDR1 LNHDA, CDR2 SQIVND (reference sequence). V was cut by 3 bases and J by 0 bases, with 5 bases left in between.

The sample holds a few counts of this clone. The V call is TRBV6-4, the J call TRBJ1-1; D is uncertain. V gave up 0 bases and J gave up 2 bases, with 4 bases separating them. Germline CDR1 reads MRHNA; CDR2 reads SNTAGT. This CDR3 is 13 amino acids long. The CDR3 here is CASSDSDNTEAFF. In DNA, the CDR3 is TGTGCCAGCAGTGACTCGGACAACACTGAAGCTTTCTTT.